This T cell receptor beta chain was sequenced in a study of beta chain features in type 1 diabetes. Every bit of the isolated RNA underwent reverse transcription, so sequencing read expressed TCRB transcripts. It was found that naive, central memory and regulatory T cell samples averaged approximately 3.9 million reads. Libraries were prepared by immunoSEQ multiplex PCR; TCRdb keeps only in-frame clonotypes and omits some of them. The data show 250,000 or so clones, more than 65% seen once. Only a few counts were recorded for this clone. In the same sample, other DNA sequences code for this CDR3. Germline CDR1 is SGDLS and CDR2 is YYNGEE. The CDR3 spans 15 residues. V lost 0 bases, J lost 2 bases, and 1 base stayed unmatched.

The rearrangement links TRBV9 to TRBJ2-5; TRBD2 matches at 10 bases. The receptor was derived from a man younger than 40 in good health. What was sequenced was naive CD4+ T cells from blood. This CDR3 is CASSVASGRQETQYF. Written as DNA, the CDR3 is TGTGCCAGCAGCGTAGCTAGCGGGAGACAAGAGACCCAGTACTTC.